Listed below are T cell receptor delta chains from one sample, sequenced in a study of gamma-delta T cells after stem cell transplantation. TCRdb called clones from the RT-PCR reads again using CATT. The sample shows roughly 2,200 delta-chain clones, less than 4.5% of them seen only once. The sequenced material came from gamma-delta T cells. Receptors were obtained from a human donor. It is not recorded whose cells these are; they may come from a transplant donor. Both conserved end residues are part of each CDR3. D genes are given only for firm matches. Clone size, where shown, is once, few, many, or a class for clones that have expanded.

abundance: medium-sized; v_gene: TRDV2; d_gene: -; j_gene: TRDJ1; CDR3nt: TGTGCCTGTGACCCCCTGCTGGGTGGCACCGATAAACTCATCTTT; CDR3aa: CACDPLLGGTDKLIF
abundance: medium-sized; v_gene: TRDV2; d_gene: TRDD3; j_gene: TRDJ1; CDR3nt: TGTGCCTGTGACACCGTTTTCCGGGGGATACGGGGGACCGATAAACTCATCTTT; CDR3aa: CACDTVFRGIRGTDKLIF
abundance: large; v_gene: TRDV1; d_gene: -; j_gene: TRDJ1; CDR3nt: TGTGCTCTTGAGTGTTGCCTGGGGATTACCGATAAACTCATCTTT; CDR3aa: CALECCLGITDKLIF
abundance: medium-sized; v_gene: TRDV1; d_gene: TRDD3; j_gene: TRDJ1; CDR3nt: TGTGCTCTTGGGGCGCGGGGGCTGGGGGACGACACCGATAAACTCATCTTT; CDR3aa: CALGARGLGDDTDKLIF
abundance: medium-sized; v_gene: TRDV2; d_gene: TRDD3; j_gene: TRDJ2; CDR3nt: TGTGCCTGTGACACTGGGGGATACACAGCACAACTCTTCTTT; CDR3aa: CACDTGGYTAQLFF
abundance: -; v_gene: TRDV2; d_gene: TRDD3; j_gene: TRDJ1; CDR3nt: TGTGCCCGTGACACCGTACCCTCCCAGAGTACTGGGGGATACAAGCCCCACACCGATAAACTCATCTTT; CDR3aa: CARDTVPSQSTGGYKPHTDKLIF
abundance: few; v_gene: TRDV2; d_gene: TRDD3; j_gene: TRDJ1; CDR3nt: TGTGCCTGTGACCGAGTACTGGGGGACAAAGGACCGTACACCGATAAACTCATCTTT; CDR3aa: CACDRVLGDKGPYTDKLIF
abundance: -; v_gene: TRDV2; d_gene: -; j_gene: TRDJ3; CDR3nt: TGTGCCTGTGACACCTGGGGGGACCGCTCCTGGGACACCCGACAGATGTTTTTC; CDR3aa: CACDTWGDRSWDTRQMFF
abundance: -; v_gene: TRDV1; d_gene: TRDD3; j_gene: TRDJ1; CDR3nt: TGCGCTCTTGGGGAACCAGGCCCCTGTACTGGGGGATACGCGGGCACCGATAAACTCATCTTT; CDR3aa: CALGEPGPCTGGYAGTDKLIF
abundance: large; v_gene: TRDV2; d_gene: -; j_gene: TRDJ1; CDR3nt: TGTGCCTGTGACGCCTATGGAACCGATAAACTCATCTTT; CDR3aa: CACDAYGTDKLIF
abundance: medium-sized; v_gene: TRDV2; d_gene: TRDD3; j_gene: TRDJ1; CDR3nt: TGTGCCTGTGACACCGTTCTTAATGGGGGATACCTGGTAGCCACCGATAAACTCATCTTT; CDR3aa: CACDTVLNGGYLVATDKLIF
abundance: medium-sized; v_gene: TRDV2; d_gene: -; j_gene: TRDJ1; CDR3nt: TGTGCCTGTGACACCGTTGGGAAGACCGATAAACTCATCTTT; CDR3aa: CACDTVGKTDKLIF
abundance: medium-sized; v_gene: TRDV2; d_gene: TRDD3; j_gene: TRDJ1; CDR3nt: TGTGCCTGTGACACGGTGGGGGATACTGAGACCGATAAACTCATCTTT; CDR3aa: CACDTVGDTETDKLIF
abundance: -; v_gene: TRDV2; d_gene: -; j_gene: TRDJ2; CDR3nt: TGTGCCTGTGACCCCCTCGGCGAGGGAGGTCCTTTGGCAGCACAACTCTTCTTT; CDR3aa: CACDPLGEGGPLAAQLFF
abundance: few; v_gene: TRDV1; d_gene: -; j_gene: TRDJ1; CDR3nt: TGTGCCCTTGGGGAATTGCTTCCTACTCCTGTGGTGGGGGATTCGTACACCGATAAACTCATCTTT; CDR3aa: CALGELLPTPVVGDSYTDKLIF
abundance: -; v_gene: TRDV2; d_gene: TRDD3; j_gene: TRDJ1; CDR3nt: TGTGCCTGTGACATACTCGGGGCTGGGGGATACGTTGGTAAACTCATCTTT; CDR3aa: CACDILGAGGYVGKLIF
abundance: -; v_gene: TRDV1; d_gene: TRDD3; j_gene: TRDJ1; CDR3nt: TGTGCTCTTGGGGGACTGGGTTTCTTCCTAAGGCCGCCTGGGGGATGGATGGGAGTAGGTACTTCCTACACCGATAAACTCATCTTT; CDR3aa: CALGGLGFFLRPPGGWMGVGTSYTDKLIF
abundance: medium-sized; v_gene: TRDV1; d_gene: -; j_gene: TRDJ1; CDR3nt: TGTGCTCTTGGGGAATTTCGGCGTCGTTGGGGGCTATTCGGGATTTCCTACACCGATAAACTCATCTTT; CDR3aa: CALGEFRRRWGLFGISYTDKLIF
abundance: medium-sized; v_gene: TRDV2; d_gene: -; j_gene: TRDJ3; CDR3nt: TGTGCCTGTGACACAGTGGGGTCGTCGAACTCGTCCTGGGACACCCGACATATGTTTTTC; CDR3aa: CACDTVGSSNSSWDTRHMFF
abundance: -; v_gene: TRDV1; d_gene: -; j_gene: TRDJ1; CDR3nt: TGCGCTCTTGGGGAAAGGCGCTCCTGGTTACTGAGGGCTTACACCGATAAACTCATCTTT; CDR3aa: CALGERRSWLLRAYTDKLIF
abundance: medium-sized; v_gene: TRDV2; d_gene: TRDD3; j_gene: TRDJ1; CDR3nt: TGTGCCTGTGACACCTTACTGGGGGAGAATAAGTACACCGATAAACTCATCTTT; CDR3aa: CACDTLLGENKYTDKLIF
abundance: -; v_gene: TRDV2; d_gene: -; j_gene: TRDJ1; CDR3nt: TGTGCCTGTGACCCGTTGGGGGCTCACACCGAAAAACTCATCTTT; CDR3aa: CACDPLGAHTEKLIF
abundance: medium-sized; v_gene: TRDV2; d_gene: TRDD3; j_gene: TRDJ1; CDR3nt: TGTGCCTGTGACCCTGTACTGGGGGATACGCGGACAAGGCTCGATAAACTCATCTTT; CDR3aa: CACDPVLGDTRTRLDKLIF